One and the same sample provided the 24 T cell receptor beta chains below, sequenced in a study of T-cell reconstitution after alpha-beta-depleted transplantation in children. As it was prepared, the TCRbeta library received unique molecular identifiers. Using its own MiXCR run on the PCR reads, TCRdb lists one record per CDR3 protein. The table includes 90,000 to 150,000 distinct CDR3 sequences, approximately 22% detected once. The sequences come from PBMCs, mostly from graft donor cells, collected 180 days after TCRalphabeta/CD19-depleted stem cell transplant. The receptors originated from a male patient between 2 and 15 years old who had a stem cell transplant for chronic granulomatous disease, so the T cells may come from the graft donor.

This clonotype was seen more than once but under ten times. This chain links TRBV29-1 with TRBJ2-7; TRBD1 is a possible D gene (6 bases). The germline CDR1 and CDR2 sequences are SQVTM and ANQGSEA. CDR3 length: 14 amino acids. V lost 0 bases and J lost 3, with 12 bases in between. CDR3 coding DNA: TGCAGCGTTGAAGATCGGGACACCGGCTACGAGCAGTACTTC. It translates to CSVEDRDTGYEQYF.

The chain recombines TRBV12-3 or TRBV12-4 with TRBJ2-1; TRBD2 agrees at 13 bases. This CDR3 contains 15 residues. V was pared by 6 bases and J by 5 bases, with 4 bases of the junction left unmatched. The CDR3 DNA reads TGTGCCAGCAGACCGGGACTAGCGGGGAACAATGAGCAGTTCTTC. This gives the protein CASRPGLAGNNEQFF.

This chain links TRBV20-1 with TRBJ2-3; TRBD2 matches 7 bases. The germline gives CDR1 DFQATT, CDR2 SNEGSKA (reference sequence). The CDR3 contains 14 residues. V was clipped by 5 bases and J by 0 bases; unmatched bases: 5. CDR3 coding DNA: TGCAGTGCTGGGAGGGGCGGTAGCACAGATACGCAGTATTTT. Its translation is CSAGRGGSTDTQYF.

This clonotype was recorded many times. V is TRBV9 and J is TRBJ2-1, with 9 bases identical to TRBD1. With V trimmed by 4 bases and J by 3 bases, 5 bases remained unmatched. CDR3 length: 15 amino acids. Germline assignment: CDR1 SGDLS and CDR2 YYNGEE. In DNA form, the CDR3 reads TGTGCCAGCAGCCGACAGGGGGGGGACTACAATGAGCAGTTCTTC. Its translation is CASSRQGGDYNEQFF. The full variable domain, completed using reference TRBV9 and TRBJ2-1, is DSGVTQTPKHLITATGQRVTLRCSPRSGDLSVYWYQQSLDQGLQFLIQYYNGEERAKGNILERFSAQQFPDLHSELNLSSLELGDSALYFCASSRQGGDYNEQFFGPGTRLTVL.

This clonotype was observed many times. The rearrangement uses TRBV7-2 and TRBJ2-1; 12 nucleotides agree with TRBD2. Germline trimming cut 3 bases from V and 6 bases from J; bases unmatched to any gene: 6. The CDR3 runs to 16 residues. The V gene's germline CDR1 is SGHTA and CDR2 FQGNSA. In DNA form, the CDR3 reads TGTGCCAGCAGCTTCGAACTAGCGGGAGGTGGCAATGAGCAGTTCTTC. As protein: CASSFELAGGGNEQFF.

The V gene is TRBV11-2, the J gene TRBJ1-5; perhaps TRBD1 as D (5 bases). Trimming took 1 base from V and 7 from J, leaving 14 bases between them. There are 15 residues in the CDR3. CDR1 and CDR2 from the germline V gene are SGHAT and FQNNGV. CDR3 nucleotide sequence: TGTGCCAGCAGCTTAGCCCGAGGGGTCGGCCAGCCCCAGCATTTT. Protein: CASSLARGVGQPQHF.

The V gene is TRBV20-1, the J gene TRBJ2-3; 10 bases are shared with TRBD2. Germline loops: CDR1 DFQATT, CDR2 SNEGSKA (reference sequence). Germline trimming cut 2 bases from V and 6 bases from J; bases unmatched to any gene: 5. The CDR3 is 14 amino acids. The DNA of the CDR3 is TGCAGTGCTAGACTAGCGGGAGAGGGGGATACGCAGTATTTT. Translated: CSARLAGEGDTQYF.

This clonotype was seen ten or more times. Written as DNA, the CDR3 is TGCAGCTTCCGGGACAAGGGTCCCGAGGGGTCCAATCAGCCCCAGCATTTT. Its protein product is CSFRDKGPEGSNQPQHF. This chain connects TRBV29-1 to TRBJ1-5; possible D gene TRBD1, 6 bases. The CDR3 spans 17 residues. Deletions cut 8 bases from V and 3 bases from J, with 26 bases between. From germline, CDR1 is SQVTM and CDR2 ANQGSEA. Drawing the rest from reference TRBV29-1 and TRBJ1-5, the complete variable domain is SAVISQKPSRDICQRGTSLTIQCQVDSQVTMMFWYRQQPGQSLTLIATANQGSEATYESGFVIDKFPISRPNLTFSTLTVSNMSPEDSSIYLCSFRDKGPEGSNQPQHFGDGTRLSIL.

This clonotype was found a few times. V is TRBV20-1 and J is TRBJ2-2, with TRBD2 identical over 8 bases. Losses at the gene ends were 5 bases for V and 1 base for J; bases not matched to a gene: 3. Germline V gene data show CDR1 as DFQATT and CDR2 as SNEGSKA (reference sequence). This CDR3 has 14 amino acids. CDR3 bases: TGCAGTGCTTTAAGCGGGGGGAACACCGGGGAGCTGTTTTTT. Its translation is CSALSGGNTGELFF.

This clonotype has ten or more counts. V and J are TRBV29-1 and TRBJ2-4; 7 bases are a match to TRBD1. This CDR3 has 12 residues. CDR1 is SQVTM, CDR2 ANQGSEA, per germline. CDR3: CSTPGTENIQYF. The CDR3 coding sequence is TGCAGTACTCCCGGGACAGAAAACATTCAGTACTTC.

In this sample, this clonotype turned up a few times. The CDR3: CASSLGLAITGELFF. As DNA, the CDR3 is TGTGCCAGCAGCTTAGGACTAGCGATCACCGGGGAGCTGTTTTTT. The genes are TRBV7-8 and TRBJ2-2; 8 bases align to TRBD2. The CDR3 extends over 15 amino acids. CDR1 and CDR2 from the germline V gene are SGHVS and FQNEAQ. Germline trimming cut 1 base from V and 4 bases from J; bases unmatched to any gene: 2.

This clonotype was observed at least ten times. The chain couples TRBV20-1 to TRBJ2-3; the D gene is possibly TRBD2 (5 bases). The CDR3 is made up of 13 amino acids. The ends were cut back, 5 bases at V and 1 base at J, with 10 bases in the middle. Germline V gene data show CDR1 as DFQATT and CDR2 as SNEGSKA (reference sequence). This chain's CDR3 is CSASLARTDTQYF. As DNA, the CDR3 is TGCAGTGCTTCGTTAGCGCGCACAGATACGCAGTATTTT.

The chain is built from TRBV5-1 and TRBJ1-1, with 7 nucleotides matching TRBD1. CDR1 is SGHRS, CDR2 YFSETQ, per germline. The CDR3 loop spans 15 amino acids. V was pared by 2 bases and J by 1 base, with 5 bases of the junction left unmatched. The CDR3, as DNA: TGCGCCAGCAGCTTTGAAGGGGGCTCGAACACTGAAGCTTTCTTT. Translated, it gives CASSFEGGSNTEAFF.

The table lists this clonotype with a few counts. The chain is built from TRBV5-1 and TRBJ2-3, with D possibly called TRBD1 or TRBD2 (7 bases each). Per the germline V gene, CDR1 is SGHRS and CDR2 is YFSETQ. The CDR3 runs 19 residues. V was clipped by 0 bases and J by 6 bases, with 26 bases between them. The CDR3 DNA is TGCGCCAGCAGCTTGGACGGGCCCCAACTCAGGGGAGGGGGCGATACGCAGTATTTT. It codes for CASSLDGPQLRGGGDTQYF. Based on the CDR3 plus reference TRBV5-1 and TRBJ2-3, the full variable domain is KAGVTQTPRYLIKTRGQQVTLSCSPISGHRSVSWYQQTPGQGLQFLFEYFSETQRNKGNFPGRFSGRQFSNSRSEMNVSTLELGDSALYLCASSLDGPQLRGGGDTQYFGPGTRLTVL.

V and J are TRBV7-2 and TRBJ2-7, with TRBD2 identical over 7 bases. CDR1 and CDR2 from the germline V gene are SGHTA and FQGNSA. The ends lost 1 base at V and 2 bases at J; junction bases unmatched: 2. There are 14 residues in the CDR3. DNA of the CDR3: TGTGCCAGCAGCTTAGAAGCGGGACCCTACGAGCAGTACTTC. This translates into CASSLEAGPYEQYF.

This clonotype was detected a few times. The CDR3 region is CASSLGGGWYGYTF. The DNA for the CDR3 is TGTGCCAGCAGTTTGGGGGGAGGGTGGTATGGCTACACCTTC. The chain couples TRBV12-3 or TRBV12-4 to TRBJ1-2; D is possibly TRBD1 (5 bases). The germline V and J ends were trimmed by 3 bases and 5 bases, with 13 bases remaining between them. CDR3 length equals 14 residues.

This chain connects TRBV7-2 to TRBJ2-7; weak D call: TRBD2 (6 bases). CDR1 and CDR2 (germline): SGHTA, FQGNSA. V dropped 3 bases and J dropped 0 bases, with 12 bases sitting between them. The length of the CDR3 is 15 residues. The CDR3 DNA follows: TGTGCCAGCAGCTTTGGGACTTTTAGCTCCTACGAGCAGTACTTC. It specifies CASSFGTFSSYEQYF. Together with reference TRBV7-2 and TRBJ2-7, the CDR3 gives the full variable domain: GAGVSQSPSNKVTEKGKDVELRCDPISGHTALYWYRQSLGQGLEFLIYFQGNSAPDKSGLPSDRFSAERTGGSVSTLTIQRTQQEDSAVYLCASSFGTFSSYEQYFGPGTRLTVT.

This rearrangement joins TRBV20-1 to TRBJ2-7; the match to TRBD1 covers 7 bases. This CDR3 is built from 14 residues. V was clipped by 6 bases and J by 0 bases; unmatched bases: 8. In germline, CDR1 is DFQATT, CDR2 SNEGSKA (reference sequence). The CDR3: CSAQWDRLSYEQYF. CDR3 bases: TGCAGTGCCCAATGGGACAGACTCTCCTACGAGCAGTACTTC.

The J gene is TRBJ2-5, the V gene TRBV5-1; no reliable D call. The V end lost 0 bases, the J end lost 2 bases, and 5 bases lay between the germline ends. The CDR3 totals 13 residues. Germline values: CDR1 SGHRS, CDR2 YFSETQ. The CDR3 DNA is TGCGCCAGCAGCTTGGGCAAGCAAGAGACCCAGTACTTC. It translates to CASSLGKQETQYF. Complete variable domain (other parts from reference TRBV5-1 and TRBJ2-5): KAGVTQTPRYLIKTRGQQVTLSCSPISGHRSVSWYQQTPGQGLQFLFEYFSETQRNKGNFPGRFSGRQFSNSRSEMNVSTLELGDSALYLCASSLGKQETQYFGPGTRLLVL.

J is TRBJ2-1 and V is TRBV7-2, with 7 bases fitting TRBD2. V lost 5 bases, J lost 8 bases, and 9 bases stayed unmatched. The CDR3 length is 14 residues. Germline V CDR1 and CDR2: SGHTA, FQGNSA. The CDR3 loop is CASSLSGVGYEQFF. In nucleotides, the CDR3 is TGTGCCAGCAGCCTGAGCGGGGTGGGGTATGAGCAGTTCTTC.

J is TRBJ2-2 and V is TRBV9; possibly TRBD2 for D (6 bases). The ends were cut back, 2 bases at V and 7 bases at J, with 12 bases in the middle. Germline CDR1 reads SGDLS; CDR2 reads YYNGEE. CDR3 length equals 14 residues. This CDR3 reads CASSVASEGGELFF. DNA for the CDR3: TGTGCCAGCAGCGTGGCTAGCGAGGGCGGGGAGCTGTTTTTT.

In this sample, this clonotype turned up a few times. The rearrangement joins TRBV12-3 or TRBV12-4 to TRBJ1-2; D may be TRBD1 (5 bases). V was cut by 6 bases and J by 4 bases, with 15 bases left in between. This CDR3 has 14 residues. CDR3: CASRQSAGVYGYTF. CDR3 bases: TGTGCCAGCAGGCAGTCGGCGGGGGTCTATGGCTACACCTTC.

This clonotype has a handful of counts. This chain links TRBV11-2 with TRBJ2-3; no firm D call. There are 14 residues in the CDR3. The V end lost 5 bases, the J end lost 2 bases, and 11 bases lay between the germline ends. Germline V gives CDR1 SGHAT, CDR2 FQNNGV. The CDR3 loop reads CASSIRASTDTQYF. CDR3 sequence (DNA): TGTGCCAGCAGCATTCGGGCTTCCACAGATACGCAGTATTTT.

This clonotype appeared a few times. The chain is built from TRBV5-1 and TRBJ2-1, with D perhaps TRBD1 or TRBD2 (6 bases each). Trimming removed 6 bases at V and 1 base at J, with 11 bases between. From germline, CDR1 is SGHRS and CDR2 YFSETQ. The length of the CDR3 is 14 residues. CDR3 nucleotides: TGCGCCAGCACACCGGGGGCATCCTACAATGAGCAGTTCTTC. Translating it yields CASTPGASYNEQFF.